Reported below is one T cell receptor beta chain. Authors' data handling: From reference gene primer amplification, estimates of nucleated cell counts were derived. This table comes from immunoSEQ multiplex PCR, and its TCRdb copy is limited to in-frame clones, with some not included. The DNA was the basis for D and trimming; V, J and clone size are from that table. The table records over 85,000 clones, 80% to 90% of them present only once. The data originate from a study of blood T cell repertoires in COVID-19. At the level of the study: Spain, Italy and the United States supplied samples that represented acute and convalescent COVID-19. Sample material is recorded as cDNA or gDNA derived from T cells, B-cell-depleted T cells, or PBMCs.

Seattle-derived patients entered the study during active infection and were followed longitudinally. Per the germline V gene, CDR1 is MNHNY and CDR2 is SVGAGI (reference sequence). V shed 7 bases, J shed 4 bases, and the junction held 3 bases outside the gene matches. The CDR3 runs 14 residues. The chain uses TRBV6-6 and TRBJ2-1; TRBD2 matches at 11 bases. The material sequenced was peripheral blood. The TCR comes from a human donor with COVID-19, enrolled during active disease. The donor label of this sample is uncertain. DNA of the CDR3: TGTGCCAGCATGGGACTAGCGGTTTACAATGAGCAGTTCTTC. This codes for CASMGLAVYNEQFF.